The 23 T cell receptor beta chains listed next were all sequenced from one sample in a study of blood T cell repertoires in COVID-19. Sequencing was performed with immunoSEQ multiplex PCR; in TCRdb, only in-frame clones are kept and a portion is missing. The data show approximately 350,000 clones, with roughly four fifths seen just once and roughly 5.1% held by the top ten. Sequenced sample: PBMCs or T cells enriched from blood (not recorded which). The receptors stem from a woman aged 50 to 60 who had recovered from COVID-19.

The chain employs TRBV7-8 and TRBJ1-2; 7 nucleotides agree with TRBD1. CDR1 SGHVS and CDR2 FQNEAQ come from the germline V gene. The CDR3 spans 13 residues. V dropped 4 bases and J dropped 1; count of bases not matched to a gene: 0. The CDR3, as DNA: TGTGCCAGCAGCTGGGACAGTAACTATGGCTACACCTTC. Its protein product is CASSWDSNYGYTF.

As to this clone: In the same sample, other DNA sequences code for this CDR3. CDR3 in DNA: TGTGCCAGCAGGCAGGGGGATAATTCACCCCTCCACTTT. Encoded protein: CASRQGDNSPLHF. The J gene is TRBJ1-6, the V gene TRBV6-5; TRBD1 matches at 7 bases. The V gene's germline CDR1 is MNHEY and CDR2 SVGAGI. CDR3 length: 13 residues. V dropped 6 bases and J dropped 5; count of bases not matched to a gene: 1.

V is TRBV7-2 and J is TRBJ2-3; 13 positions match TRBD2. The germline V gene encodes CDR1 SGHTA and CDR2 FQGNSA. V shed 4 bases and J 6 bases; nucleotides not matched to a gene: 7. This CDR3 has 16 residues. The CDR3 is CASSSRTSGSSDTQYF. For the CDR3, the DNA is TGTGCCAGCAGCTCCCGGACTAGCGGGAGTTCGGATACGCAGTATTTT.

The chain employs TRBV19 and TRBJ1-1; 7 positions agree with TRBD1. The CDR3 sequence is 15 residues long. Looked up from germline, CDR1 is LNHDA and CDR2 is SQIVND (reference sequence). V was clipped by 5 bases and J by 0 bases; unmatched bases: 6. The CDR3 DNA follows: TGTGCCAGTAGTTTACAGGGGCCTATGAACACTGAAGCTTTCTTT. Amino acid sequence: CASSLQGPMNTEAFF.

Turning to this clone: This CDR3 is also generated by other DNA sequences in the sample. The chain combines TRBV6-5 with TRBJ2-7; TRBD1 aligns across 11 bases. Trimming at V came to 5 bases and at J to 2 bases, leaving 2 bases not matched to a gene. Per germline, CDR1 MNHEY and CDR2 SVGAGI. The CDR3 length is 14 residues. The CDR3 protein is CASSPGQGAYEQYF. In DNA, the CDR3 is TGTGCCAGCAGTCCGGGACAGGGGGCCTACGAGCAGTACTTC.

The rearrangement joins TRBV11-3 to TRBJ1-2; D perhaps matches TRBD1 (6 bases). The V and J ends lost 5 bases and 3 bases respectively, with 19 bases between them. Germline lookup yields CDR1 SGHNT and CDR2 YENEEA. The CDR3 consists of 16 residues. CDR3 loop: CASSKAGRDNDYGYTF. The CDR3 region has the DNA TGTGCCAGCAGCAAGGCGGGCCGGGACAACGACTATGGCTACACCTTC.

V and J are TRBV25-1 and TRBJ2-5; 7 bases line up with TRBD2. Germline CDR1 MGHDK, CDR2 SYGVNS. V dropped 2 bases and J dropped 5; count of bases not matched to a gene: 2. The CDR3 runs to 13 residues. CDR3 sequence: CASSEPGRETQYF. The CDR3 region has the DNA TGTGCCAGCAGTGAACCCGGGAGGGAGACCCAGTACTTC. The full variable domain, completed using reference TRBV25-1 and TRBJ2-5, is EADIYQTPRYLVIGTGKKITLECSQTMGHDKMYWYQQDPGMELHLIHYSYGVNSTEKGDLSSESTVSRIRTEHFPLTLESARPSHTSQYLCASSEPGRETQYFGPGTRLLVL.

This chain uses TRBV19 with TRBJ1-1; weak D call: TRBD1 (5 bases). V lost 6 bases and J 8 bases, leaving 16 bases between the germline ends. CDR1 and CDR2 from the germline V gene are LNHDA and SQIVND (reference sequence). The CDR3 consists of 13 residues. DNA of the CDR3: TGTGCCAGTAGAAACCCGCCGCGGGACGAAGCTTTCTTT. It translates to CASRNPPRDEAFF.

The rearrangement joins TRBV4-1 to TRBJ1-2; 7 nucleotides align to TRBD1. Germline lookup yields CDR1 MGHRA and CDR2 YSYEKL. This CDR3 region has 15 residues. V lost 3 bases, J lost 0 bases, and 4 bases stayed unmatched. The DNA of the CDR3 is TGCGCCAGCAGCCAGGACAGGCGAACTAACTATGGCTACACCTTC. Translation gives CASSQDRRTNYGYTF.

This clone was seen only once. The chain has TRBV7-3 and TRBJ1-4, with TRBD1 identical over 9 bases. J was trimmed by 5 bases and V by 7 bases; bases with no gene match: 5. The CDR3 is 14 amino acids. Germline CDR1 is SGHTA and CDR2 is FQGTGA. CDR3 region: CASTTGTGNEKLFF. CDR3 nucleotides: TGTGCCAGCACCACCGGGACAGGGAATGAAAAACTGTTTTTT.

The chain recombines TRBV5-6 with TRBJ2-7; D possibly corresponds to TRBD1 (6 bases). The CDR3 spans 13 residues. Trimming left V 4 bases short and J 5 bases short, with 13 bases between. Germline V gives CDR1 SGHDT, CDR2 YYEEEE. The CDR3 sequence is CASSPEDSNEQYF. DNA of the CDR3: TGTGCCAGCAGCCCTGAGGACAGCAACGAGCAGTACTTC.

This rearrangement joins TRBV5-8 to TRBJ1-1; D is unresolved. Germline V gene lookup returns CDR1 SGHTS and CDR2 YDEGEE. V was cut by 4 bases and J by 0 bases, with 13 bases left in between. CDR3 length: 15 residues. The CDR3, as DNA: TGTGCCAGCAGCCACCCTACAGTTATGAACACTGAAGCTTTCTTT. Its protein is CASSHPTVMNTEAFF.

CDR3 DNA sequence: TGTGCCAGGTCACCCAGAAACAACTATGGCTACACCTTC. This translates into CARSPRNNYGYTF. The J gene is TRBJ1-2, the V gene TRBV6-4, with D hard to call. CDR1 is MRHNA, CDR2 SNTAGT, per germline. With 9 bases removed from V and 2 bases from J, the gap between germline ends came to 13 bases. CDR3 size: 13 residues.

The CDR3 protein is CASSQNSVADTQYF. The CDR3 bases are TGTGCCAGCAGCCAAAATAGCGTCGCAGATACGCAGTATTTT. The rearrangement uses TRBV7-3 and TRBJ2-3; D may be TRBD2 (5 bases). CDR1 is SGHTA, CDR2 FQGTGA, per germline. The V gene lost 5 bases and the J gene lost 4 bases, with 13 bases spanning the gap. This CDR3 spans 14 amino acids.

This sequence joins TRBV29-1 and TRBJ1-1; D unresolved. The CDR3 contains 11 residues. V lost 4 bases to trimming and J lost 2 bases, with 5 bases between them. In germline, CDR1 is SQVTM, CDR2 ANQGSEA. CDR3 DNA sequence: TGCAGCGTTGCCCTAAACACTGAAGCTTTCTTT. Its translation: CSVALNTEAFF.

There are a few counts of this clone. The chain has TRBV11-2 and TRBJ2-2; possibly TRBD2 for D (5 bases). V lost 1 base, J lost 0 bases, and 9 bases lay in between. Germline-derived CDR1 and CDR2 are SGHAT and FQNNGV. The CDR3 contains 16 residues. The DNA for the CDR3 is TGTGCCAGCAGCTTAGTGAGGACTGCGAACACCGGGGAGCTGTTTTTT. It specifies CASSLVRTANTGELFF. Full variable domain (outside the CDR3, taken from reference TRBV11-2 and TRBJ2-2): EAGVAQSPRYKIIEKRQSVAFWCNPISGHATLYWYQQILGQGPKLLIQFQNNGVVDDSQLPKDRFSAERLKGVDSTLKIQPAKLEDSAVYLCASSLVRTANTGELFFGEGSRLTVL.

This clone was observed a few times. CDR3 amino acids: CASGTGGNSPLHF. In DNA, the CDR3 is TGCGCCAGCGGGACAGGGGGTAATTCACCCCTCCACTTT. The chain uses TRBV5-1 and TRBJ1-6; TRBD1 matches 11 bases. J lost 6 bases, V lost 7 bases, and 0 bases had no gene match. The CDR3 spans 13 residues. Looked up from germline, CDR1 is SGHRS and CDR2 is YFSETQ.

This clone was observed a few times. This chain links TRBV11-3 with TRBJ1-4; a possible D gene is TRBD1 (6 bases). The CDR3 is made up of 17 amino acids. Germline V lookup: CDR1 SGHNT, CDR2 YENEEA. V shed 5 bases and J shed 5 bases, with 21 bases lying between them. This CDR3 reads CASSPSNRTDQNEKLFF. The CDR3 coding sequence is TGTGCCAGCAGCCCCAGCAACCGGACAGACCAGAATGAAAAACTGTTTTTT.

The chain is built from TRBV5-1 and TRBJ1-4; D may be TRBD1 (5 bases). The V gene's germline CDR1 is SGHRS and CDR2 YFSETQ. The V gene lost 4 bases and the J gene lost 8 bases, with 15 bases spanning the gap. This CDR3 is built from 14 residues. The CDR3 DNA follows: TGCGCCAGCAGCCCGGGGGGGGGTTCCGAAAAACTGTTTTTT. Its protein is CASSPGGGSEKLFF.

This clone appeared a few times. The rearrangement uses TRBV18 and TRBJ1-6; D is uncertain. CDR3 length: 14 residues. Germline values: CDR1 KGHSH, CDR2 LQKENI. Trimming shortened V by 6 bases and J by 14 bases, and 20 bases separated the two germline ends. The CDR3 DNA is TGTGCCAGCTCCGAAGATGGTCTCCCCCGAGCCCTCCACTTT. Translation gives CASSEDGLPRALHF.

V gene TRBV3-1 (or the pseudogene TRBV3-2) combines with J gene TRBJ2-2; 15 positions match TRBD2. With V trimmed by 4 bases and J by 7 bases, 7 bases remained unmatched. The CDR3 length is 17 residues. Germline-derived CDR1 and CDR2 are LGHDT and YNNKEL (reference sequence). DNA of the CDR3: TGTGCCAGCAGCCCCCGGACTAGCGGGAGGGGGGTCGGGGAGCTGTTTTTT. Amino acid sequence: CASSPRTSGRGVGELFF.

This clone turned up a few times. The chain carries TRBV2 and TRBJ2-1; no firm D call. The CDR3 extends over 16 amino acids. Per the germline V gene, CDR1 is SNHLY and CDR2 is FYNNEI. Trimming shortened V by 6 bases and J by 0 bases, and 15 bases separated the two germline ends. CDR3 region: CASSDWSRSSYNEQFF. The CDR3, as DNA: TGTGCCAGCAGCGACTGGTCCAGAAGCTCCTACAATGAGCAGTTCTTC.

In its sample, this clone was seen many times. This sequence joins TRBV3-1 (or the pseudogene TRBV3-2) and TRBJ1-1; D uncertain. CDR1 and CDR2 (germline): LGHDT, YNNKEL (reference sequence). V lost 2 bases and J 4 bases, leaving 8 bases between the germline ends. This CDR3 has 13 amino acids. In nucleotides, the CDR3 is TGTGCCAGCAGCCAACCGGGTTTCACTGAAGCTTTCTTT. Translating gives CASSQPGFTEAFF.